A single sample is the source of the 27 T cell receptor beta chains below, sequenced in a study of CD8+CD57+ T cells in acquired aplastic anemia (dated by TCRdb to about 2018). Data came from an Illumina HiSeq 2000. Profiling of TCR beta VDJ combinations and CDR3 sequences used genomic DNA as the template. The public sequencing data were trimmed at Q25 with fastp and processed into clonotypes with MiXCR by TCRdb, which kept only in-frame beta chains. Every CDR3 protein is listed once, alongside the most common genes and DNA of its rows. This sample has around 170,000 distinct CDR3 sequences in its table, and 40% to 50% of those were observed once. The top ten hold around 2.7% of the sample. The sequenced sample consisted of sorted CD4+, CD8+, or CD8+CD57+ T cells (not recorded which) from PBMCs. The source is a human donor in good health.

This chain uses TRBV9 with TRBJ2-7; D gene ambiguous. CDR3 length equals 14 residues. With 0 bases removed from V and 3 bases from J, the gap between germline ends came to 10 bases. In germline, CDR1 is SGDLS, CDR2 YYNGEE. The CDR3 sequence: CASSVELGNYEQYF. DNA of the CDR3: TGTGCCAGCAGCGTAGAATTAGGGAACTACGAGCAGTACTTC.

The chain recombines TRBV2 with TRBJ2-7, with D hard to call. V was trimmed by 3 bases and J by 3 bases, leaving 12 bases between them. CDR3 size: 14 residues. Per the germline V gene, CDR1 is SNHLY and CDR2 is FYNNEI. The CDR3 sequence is CASSDIRSNYEQYF. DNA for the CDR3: TGTGCCAGCAGTGATATCAGGAGTAACTACGAGCAGTACTTC.

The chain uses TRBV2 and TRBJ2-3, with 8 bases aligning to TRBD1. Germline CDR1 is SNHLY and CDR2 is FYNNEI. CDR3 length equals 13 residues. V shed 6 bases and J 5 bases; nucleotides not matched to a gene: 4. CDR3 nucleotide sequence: TGTGCCAGCAGGACAGGGGCGGGAGATACGCAGTATTTT. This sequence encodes CASRTGAGDTQYF.

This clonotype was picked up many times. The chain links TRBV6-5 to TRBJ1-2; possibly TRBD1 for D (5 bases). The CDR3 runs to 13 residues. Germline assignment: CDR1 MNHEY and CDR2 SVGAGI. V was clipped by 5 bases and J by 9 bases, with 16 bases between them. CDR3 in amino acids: CASSDSVRSSYTF. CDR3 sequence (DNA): TGTGCCAGCAGTGACAGTGTAAGGAGTAGCTACACCTTC.

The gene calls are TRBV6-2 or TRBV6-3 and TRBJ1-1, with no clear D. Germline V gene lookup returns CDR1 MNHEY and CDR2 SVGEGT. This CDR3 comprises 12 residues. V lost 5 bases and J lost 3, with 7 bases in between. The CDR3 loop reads CASSDWYTEAFF. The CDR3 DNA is TGTGCCAGCAGTGATTGGTACACTGAAGCTTTCTTT.

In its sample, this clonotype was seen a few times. For the CDR3, the DNA is TGCAGCTTTAGGTTAGGGGGCGTGAACACTGAAGCTTTCTTT. Its protein product is CSFRLGGVNTEAFF. The chain employs TRBV29-1 and TRBJ1-1; 7 nucleotides match TRBD1. V lost 8 bases to trimming and J lost 0 bases; unmatched junction nucleotides: 9. This CDR3 region has 14 residues. Germline V gene sequence: CDR1 SQVTM, CDR2 ANQGSEA.

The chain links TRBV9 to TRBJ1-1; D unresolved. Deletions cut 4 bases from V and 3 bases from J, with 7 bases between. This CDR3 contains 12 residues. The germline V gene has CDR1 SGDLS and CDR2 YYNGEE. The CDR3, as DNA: TGTGCCAGCAGCCCTGAAGACACTGAAGCTTTCTTT. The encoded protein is CASSPEDTEAFF.

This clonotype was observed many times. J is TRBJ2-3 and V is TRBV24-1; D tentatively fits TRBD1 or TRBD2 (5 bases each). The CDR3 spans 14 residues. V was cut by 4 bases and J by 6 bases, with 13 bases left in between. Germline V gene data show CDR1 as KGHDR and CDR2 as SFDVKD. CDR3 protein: CATSETGTSDTQYF. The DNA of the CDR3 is TGTGCCACCAGTGAAACCGGGACCTCCGATACGCAGTATTTT.

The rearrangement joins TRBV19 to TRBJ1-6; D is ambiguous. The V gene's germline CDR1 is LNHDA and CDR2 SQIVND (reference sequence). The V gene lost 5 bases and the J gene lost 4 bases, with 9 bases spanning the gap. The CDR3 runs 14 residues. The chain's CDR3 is CASSLRTYNSPLHF. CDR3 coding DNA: TGTGCCAGTAGTCTGCGGACGTATAATTCACCCCTCCACTTT.

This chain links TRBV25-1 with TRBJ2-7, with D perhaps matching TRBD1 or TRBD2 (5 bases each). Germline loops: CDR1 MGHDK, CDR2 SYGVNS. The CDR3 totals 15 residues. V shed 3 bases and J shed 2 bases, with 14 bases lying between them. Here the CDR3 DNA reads TGTGCCAGCAGTGATCGAAGGGACGGAGCCTACGAGCAGTACTTC. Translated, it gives CASSDRRDGAYEQYF.

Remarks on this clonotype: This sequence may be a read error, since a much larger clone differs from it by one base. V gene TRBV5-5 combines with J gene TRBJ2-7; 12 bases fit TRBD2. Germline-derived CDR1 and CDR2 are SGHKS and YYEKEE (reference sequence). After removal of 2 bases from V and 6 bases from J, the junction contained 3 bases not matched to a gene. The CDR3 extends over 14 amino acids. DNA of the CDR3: TGTGCCAGCAGCTTCGGGACTAGCGGGTGCGAGCAGTACTTC. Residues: CASSFGTSGCEQYF.

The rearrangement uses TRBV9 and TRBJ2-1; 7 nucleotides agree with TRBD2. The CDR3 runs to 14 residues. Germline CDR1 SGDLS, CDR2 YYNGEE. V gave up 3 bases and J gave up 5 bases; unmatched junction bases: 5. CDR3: CASSESGDDNEQFF. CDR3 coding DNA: TGTGCCAGCAGCGAAAGCGGGGACGACAATGAGCAGTTCTTC.

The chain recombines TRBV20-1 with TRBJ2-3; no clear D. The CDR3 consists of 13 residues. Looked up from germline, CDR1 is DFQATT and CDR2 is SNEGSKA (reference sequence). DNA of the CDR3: TGCACCATTAAGGGTCTGTACGTGGATGCGCAGTATTTT. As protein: CTIKGLYVDAQYF.

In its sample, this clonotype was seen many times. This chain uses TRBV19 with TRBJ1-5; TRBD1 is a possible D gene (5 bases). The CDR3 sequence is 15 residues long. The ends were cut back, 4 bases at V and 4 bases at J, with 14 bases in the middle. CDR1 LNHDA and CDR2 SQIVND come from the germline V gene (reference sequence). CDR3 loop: CASSTLGQGNQPQHF. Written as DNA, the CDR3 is TGTGCCAGTAGTACCCTGGGGCAGGGAAATCAGCCCCAGCATTTT.

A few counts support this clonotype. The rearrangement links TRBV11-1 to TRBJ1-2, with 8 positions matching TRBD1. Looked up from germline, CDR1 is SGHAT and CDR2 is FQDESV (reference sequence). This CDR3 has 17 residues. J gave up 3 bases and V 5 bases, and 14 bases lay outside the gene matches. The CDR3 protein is CASSPLPGQGGDYGYTF. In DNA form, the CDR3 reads TGTGCCAGCAGCCCACTACCCGGACAGGGTGGTGACTATGGCTACACCTTC. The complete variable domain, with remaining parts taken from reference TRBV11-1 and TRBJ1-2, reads EAEVAQSPRYKITEKSQAVAFWCDPISGHATLYWYRQILGQGPELLVQFQDESVVDDSQLPKDRFSAERLKGVDSTLKIQPAELGDSAMYLCASSPLPGQGGDYGYTFGSGTRLTVV.

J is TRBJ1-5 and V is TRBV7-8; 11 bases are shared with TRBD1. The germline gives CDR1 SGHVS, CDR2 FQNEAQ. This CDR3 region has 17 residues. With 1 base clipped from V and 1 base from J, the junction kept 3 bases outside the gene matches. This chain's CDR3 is CASSLGGTGGSNQPQHF. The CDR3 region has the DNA TGTGCCAGCAGCTTAGGGGGGACAGGGGGAAGCAATCAGCCCCAGCATTTT.

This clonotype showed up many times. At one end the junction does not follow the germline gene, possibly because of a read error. The CDR3 protein is CASSLGSDEQYF. The CDR3 nucleotides are TGTGCCAGCAGCTTGGGCTCCGACGAGCAGTACTTC. V and J are TRBV5-4 and TRBJ2-7; no clear D. The germline gives CDR1 SGHNT, CDR2 YYREEE (reference sequence). This CDR3 is built from 12 residues. The complete variable domain, with remaining parts taken from reference TRBV5-4 and TRBJ2-7, reads ETGVTQSPTHLIKTRGQQVTLRCSSQSGHNTVSWYQQALGQGPQFIFQYYREEENGRGNFPPRFSGLQFPNYSSELNVNALELDDSALYLCASSLGSDEQYFGPGTRLTVT.

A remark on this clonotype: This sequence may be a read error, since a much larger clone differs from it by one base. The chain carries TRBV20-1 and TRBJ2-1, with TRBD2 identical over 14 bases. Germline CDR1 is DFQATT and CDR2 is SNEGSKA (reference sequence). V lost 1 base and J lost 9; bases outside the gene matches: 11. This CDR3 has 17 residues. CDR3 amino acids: CSARGSTSGRVTGEQFF. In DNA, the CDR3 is TGCAGTGCTAGAGGGTCGACTAGCGGGAGGGTCACGGGTGAGCAGTTCTTC.

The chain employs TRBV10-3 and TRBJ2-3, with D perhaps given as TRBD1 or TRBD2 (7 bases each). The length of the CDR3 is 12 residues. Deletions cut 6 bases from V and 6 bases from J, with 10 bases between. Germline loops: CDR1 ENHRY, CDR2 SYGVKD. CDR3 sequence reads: CAISQGGDTQYF. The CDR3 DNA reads TGTGCCATCAGCCAGGGGGGGGATACGCAGTATTTT.

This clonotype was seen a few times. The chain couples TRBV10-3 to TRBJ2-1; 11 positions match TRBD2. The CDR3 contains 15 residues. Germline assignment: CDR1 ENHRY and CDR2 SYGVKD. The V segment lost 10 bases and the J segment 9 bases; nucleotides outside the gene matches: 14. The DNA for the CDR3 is TGTGCCAGCAGCCGGTATAGCGGGAGGGCTGGTGAGCAGTTCTTC. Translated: CASSRYSGRAGEQFF.

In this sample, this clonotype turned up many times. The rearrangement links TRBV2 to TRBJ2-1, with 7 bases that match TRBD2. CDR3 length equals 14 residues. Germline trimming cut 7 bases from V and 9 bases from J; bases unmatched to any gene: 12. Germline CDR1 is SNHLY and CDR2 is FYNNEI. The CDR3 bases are TGTGCCAGCATCCCGGGAGGTAGGTCTGGTGAGCAGTTCTTC. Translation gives CASIPGGRSGEQFF.

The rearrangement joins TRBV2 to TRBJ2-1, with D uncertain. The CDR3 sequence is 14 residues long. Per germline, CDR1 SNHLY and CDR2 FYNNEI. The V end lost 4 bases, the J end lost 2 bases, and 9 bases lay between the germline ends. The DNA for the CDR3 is TGTGCCAGCAGTGTTAGGTCAACCTACAATGAGCAGTTCTTC. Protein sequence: CASSVRSTYNEQFF.

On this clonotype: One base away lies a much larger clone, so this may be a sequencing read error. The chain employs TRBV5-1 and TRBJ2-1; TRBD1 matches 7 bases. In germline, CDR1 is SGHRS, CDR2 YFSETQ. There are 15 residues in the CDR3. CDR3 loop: CASSLTTGLPAEQIF. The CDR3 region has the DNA TGCGCCAGCAGCTTAACGACAGGGCTCCCAGCGGAGCAGATCTTC.

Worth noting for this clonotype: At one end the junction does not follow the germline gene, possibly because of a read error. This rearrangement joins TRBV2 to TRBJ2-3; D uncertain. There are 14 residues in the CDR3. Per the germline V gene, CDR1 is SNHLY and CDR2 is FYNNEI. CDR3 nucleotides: TGTGCCAGCAGTTTTGACCTCCCCACAGACACGCAGTATTTT. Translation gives CASSFDLPTDTQYF. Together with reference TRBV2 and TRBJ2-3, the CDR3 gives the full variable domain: EPEVTQTPSHQVTQMGQEVILRCVPISNHLYFYWYRQILGQKVEFLVSFYNNEISEKSEIFDDQFSVERPDGSNFTLKIRSTKLEDSAMYFCASSFDLPTDTQYFGPGTRLTVL.

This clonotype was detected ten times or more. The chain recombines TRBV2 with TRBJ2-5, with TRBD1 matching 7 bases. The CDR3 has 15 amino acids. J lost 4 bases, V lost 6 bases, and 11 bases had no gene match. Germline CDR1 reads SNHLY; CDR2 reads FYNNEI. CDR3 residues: CASRTWGQRGETQYF. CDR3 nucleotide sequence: TGTGCCAGCAGGACTTGGGGACAGAGAGGAGAGACCCAGTACTTC.

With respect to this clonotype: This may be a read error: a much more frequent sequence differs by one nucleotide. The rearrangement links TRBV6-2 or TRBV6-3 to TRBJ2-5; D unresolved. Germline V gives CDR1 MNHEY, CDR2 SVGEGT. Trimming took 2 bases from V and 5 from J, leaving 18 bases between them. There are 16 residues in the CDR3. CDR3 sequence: CASSYPSQWAAETQYF. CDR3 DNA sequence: TGTGCCAGCAGTTACCCCTCTCAGTGGGCGGCGGAGACCCAGTACTTC.

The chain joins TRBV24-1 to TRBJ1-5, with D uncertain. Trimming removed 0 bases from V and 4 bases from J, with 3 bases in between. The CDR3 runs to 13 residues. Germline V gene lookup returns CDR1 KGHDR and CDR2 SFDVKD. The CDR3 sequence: CATSDLPNQPQHF. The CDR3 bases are TGTGCCACCAGTGATTTGCCAAATCAGCCCCAGCATTTT.